These T cell receptor beta chains were read from a single sample in a study of blood T cell repertoires in COVID-19. Sequencing used immunoSEQ multiplex PCR; TCRdb keeps in-frame clones, though not all of them. The sample carries over 150,000 clones, about nine tenths recorded once. Sequenced sample: PBMCs or T cells enriched from blood (not recorded which). Receptor source: a woman aged 18-30 years who had recovered from COVID-19. CDR3s include the opening cysteine and the closing phenylalanine or tryptophan. D genes are given only for firm matches. Some rows have no size entry. The others give once, few or many, or a class for an expanded clone.

length	size	V	J	D	CDR3	DNA
15	.	TRBV19	TRBJ1-5	TRBD1	CASSIPGQAWQPQHF	TGTGCCAGTAGTATACCCGGACAGGCCTGGCAGCCCCAGCATTTT
18	.	TRBV3-1/TRBV3-2	TRBJ2-2	TRBD2	CASSQESSGGLNTGELFF	TGTGCCAGCAGCCAAGAGTCTAGCGGGGGGTTGAACACCGGGGAGCTGTTTTTT
13	.	TRBV28	TRBJ2-7	.	CASSLAGFYEQYF	TGTGCCAGCAGTCTGGCAGGGTTTTACGAGCAGTACTTC
14	.	TRBV6-5	TRBJ1-5	.	CASTTSTGYQPQHF	TGTGCCAGCACTACTAGTACGGGCTATCAGCCCCAGCATTTT
15	.	TRBV19	TRBJ1-3	.	CASTETRGPGNTIYF	TGTGCCAGTACGGAGACGCGGGGGCCTGGAAACACCATATATTTT
14	.	TRBV10-3	TRBJ1-3	TRBD1	CATRGQGDGNTIYF	TGTGCCACGCGGGGACAGGGTGACGGAAACACCATATATTTT
14	.	TRBV4-3	TRBJ2-3	.	CASSQEGGTDTQYF	TGCGCCAGCAGCCAAGAGGGCGGCACAGATACGCAGTATTTT
16	once	TRBV30	TRBJ2-5	TRBD2	CAWSTSGTSGGETQYF	TGTGCCTGGAGTACCTCCGGGACTAGCGGGGGGGAGACCCAGTACTTC
14	.	TRBV6-6	TRBJ2-7	.	CASRMVSPAYEQYF	TGTGCCAGCAGAATGGTAAGCCCGGCCTACGAGCAGTACTTC
14	.	TRBV2	TRBJ1-2	.	CASRNGQTLYGYTF	TGTGCCAGCCGAAATGGACAGACACTCTATGGCTACACCTTC
11	.	TRBV2	TRBJ2-7	.	CASTYSYEQYF	TGTGCCAGCACCTACTCCTACGAGCAGTACTTC
11	once	TRBV25-1	TRBJ1-1	.	CASRWERVAFF	TGTGCCAGCAGATGGGAGCGGGTAGCTTTCTTT
15	.	TRBV7-8	TRBJ1-5	.	CASSPYGGDDQPQHF	TGTGCCAGCAGCCCGTACGGAGGGGACGATCAGCCCCAGCATTTT
17	.	TRBV19	TRBJ1-3	.	CASTPSSGWKSPNTIYF	TGTGCCAGTACCCCGTCGTCAGGGTGGAAATCGCCGAACACCATATATTTT
16	.	TRBV4-3	TRBJ2-3	.	CASSQNRGAGTDTQYF	TGCGCCAGCAGCCAAAACCGGGGGGCCGGCACAGATACGCAGTATTTT
13	.	TRBV19	TRBJ2-2	.	CASRHSNTGELFF	TGTGCCAGCCGTCACTCGAACACCGGGGAGCTGTTTTTT
14	.	TRBV29-1	TRBJ1-5	.	CSVGDSTSNQPQHF	TGCAGCGTTGGGGACTCCACGAGCAATCAGCCCCAGCATTTT
14	.	TRBV13	TRBJ2-1	.	CASSERRNYNEQFF	TGTGCCAGCTCTGAGCGGAGAAATTACAATGAGCAGTTCTTC
15	.	TRBV27	TRBJ2-2	TRBD2	CASSPGGRITGELFF	TGTGCCAGCAGCCCGGGGGGGCGTATCACCGGGGAGCTGTTTTTT
13	.	TRBV29-1	TRBJ2-7	TRBD2	CSGLAGTPYEQYF	TGCAGCGGACTAGCGGGGACCCCCTACGAGCAGTACTTC
14	.	TRBV27	TRBJ1-2	TRBD1	CASSSDRVEDGYTF	TGTGCCAGCAGTTCGGACAGGGTCGAGGATGGCTACACCTTC
18	few	TRBV7-2	TRBJ2-3	.	CASSPAFPPRGGTDTQYF	TGTGCCAGCAGCCCTGCGTTTCCACCAAGGGGTGGTACAGATACGCAGTATTTT
14	.	TRBV7-3	TRBJ1-1	TRBD1	CASSPHDRETEAFF	TGTGCCAGCAGCCCCCACGACAGGGAGACTGAAGCTTTCTTT
16	.	TRBV28	TRBJ1-1	TRBD1	CASSYVRQGAKDEAFF	TGTGCCAGCAGTTACGTAAGACAGGGGGCAAAGGATGAAGCTTTCTTT
13	.	TRBV19	TRBJ2-7	.	CASSRQGGYEQYF	TGTGCCAGTAGTAGGCAGGGCGGCTACGAGCAGTACTTC
15	.	TRBV28	TRBJ1-2	TRBD1	CASNLSRDRPSGYTF	TGTGCCAGCAACCTCTCCCGGGACAGACCCTCTGGCTACACCTTC
15	.	TRBV19	TRBJ2-5	.	CASMDYHGSQETQYF	TGTGCCAGTATGGATTACCACGGGTCCCAAGAGACCCAGTACTTC
17	.	TRBV3-1/TRBV3-2	TRBJ1-5	.	CASSPTFPIWHHQPQHF	TGTGCCAGCAGCCCCACCTTTCCCATTTGGCATCATCAGCCCCAGCATTTT
16	.	TRBV6-5	TRBJ2-7	TRBD1	CASSSIAGTGLREQYF	TGTGCCAGCAGTTCTATTGCCGGGACAGGACTTCGAGAGCAGTACTTC